Each of the 3 T cell receptor beta chains below was sequenced from the same sample in a study of regulatory T cells in long-lasting Graves disease. Time point reported: newly diagnosed GD, antithyroid drugs for less than 3 months. TCR sequences were obtained from RNA taken from PBMCs. CDR3-region Arm-PCR and iRepertoire HTBI primers produced the TCR beta libraries. TCRdb ran MiXCR on the multiplex PCR reads and lists one entry per CDR3 protein. This sample has 400,000 to 500,000 distinct CDR3 sequences; less than 20% occur once, and the top ten carry about 25%. These sequences were also reported in another study, on T cells in Graves' hyperthyroidism and ophthalmopathy.

The material sequenced was peripheral blood mononuclear cells (PBMCs), taken at new diagnosis, from a patient treated with antithyroid drugs. Source of these receptors: a woman aged 18-29 years with Graves disease.

This clonotype was seen only a few times. The chain recombines TRBV20-1 with TRBJ2-1; possible D gene TRBD1, 5 bases. In germline, CDR1 is DFQATT, CDR2 SNEGSKA (reference sequence). The CDR3 runs to 16 residues. The ends were cut back, 5 bases at V and 2 bases at J, with 19 bases in the middle. This CDR3 is CSARQRGRPTYNEQFF. CDR3 in DNA: TGCAGTGCTCGCCAAAGGGGTAGACCTACCTACAATGAGCAGTTCTTC.

A few counts support this clonotype. V usage is TRBV30 and J usage is TRBJ2-3; the D is unclear. The V end was cut by 3 bases, the J end by 6 bases, with 10 bases between. Per the germline V gene, CDR1 is GTSNPN and CDR2 is SVGIG (reference sequence). The CDR3 extends over 12 amino acids. CDR3 protein: CAWRTVSDTQYF. The CDR3 nucleotides read TGTGCCTGGAGGACCGTCTCCGATACGCAGTATTTT.

There are many counts of this clonotype. The chain recombines TRBV6-1 with TRBJ1-1; D gene unclear. Between the trimmed V and J ends, which lost 6 bases and 1 base, there was a span of 21 bases. In germline, CDR1 is MNHNS, CDR2 SASEGT. There are 17 residues in the CDR3. The CDR3: CASSKPRARQQNTEAFF. The DNA for the CDR3 is TGTGCCAGCAGCAAGCCGAGGGCTCGGCAGCAGAACACTGAAGCTTTCTTT.